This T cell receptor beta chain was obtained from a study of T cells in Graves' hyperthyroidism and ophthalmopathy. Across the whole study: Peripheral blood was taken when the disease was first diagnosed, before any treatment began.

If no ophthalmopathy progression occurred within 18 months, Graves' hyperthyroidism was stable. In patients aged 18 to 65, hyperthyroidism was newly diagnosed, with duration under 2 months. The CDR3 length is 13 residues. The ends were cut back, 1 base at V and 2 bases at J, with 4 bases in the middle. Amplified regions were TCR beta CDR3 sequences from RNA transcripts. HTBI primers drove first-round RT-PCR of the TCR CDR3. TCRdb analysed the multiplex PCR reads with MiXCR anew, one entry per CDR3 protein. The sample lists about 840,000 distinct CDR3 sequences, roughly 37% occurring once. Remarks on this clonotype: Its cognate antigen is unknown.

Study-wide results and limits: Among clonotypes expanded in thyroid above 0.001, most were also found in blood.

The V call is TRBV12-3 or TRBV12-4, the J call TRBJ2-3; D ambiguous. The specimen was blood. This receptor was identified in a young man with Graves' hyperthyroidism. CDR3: CASSLGNTDTQYF. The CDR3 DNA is TGTGCCAGCAGTTTAGGCAACACAGATACGCAGTATTTT.